This paragraph covers one T cell receptor (beta chain) sequence. J was trimmed by 8 bases and V by 7 bases; bases with no gene match: 10. There are 14 residues in the CDR3. Per germline, CDR1 MDHEN and CDR2 SYDVKM. This specimen belongs to a study of blood T cell repertoires in COVID-19. The wider study: The United States, Italy and Spain supplied acute and convalescent COVID-19 samples. PBMCs, B-cell-depleted T cells, or T cells provided the cDNA or gDNA that made up the material.

Study processing details: Amplification of reference gene primers was used by the study to estimate nucleated cell counts. The protocol was immunoSEQ multiplex PCR, while the TCRdb copy is restricted to in-frame clones and leaves out a portion. That table supplies the V and J calls and clone size; D and trimming were determined from the DNA. This sample has 15,000 to 20,000 clones, with around 79% found just once. The sequence came from a woman between 65 and 79 years old with active COVID-19. The chain combines TRBV28 with TRBJ1-4; 7 bases map to TRBD1. The specimen was peripheral blood. CDR3 coding DNA: TGTGCCAGCAAGGGTGGGGACAGTCTCGAAAAACTGTTTTTT. Translation gives CASKGGDSLEKLFF.